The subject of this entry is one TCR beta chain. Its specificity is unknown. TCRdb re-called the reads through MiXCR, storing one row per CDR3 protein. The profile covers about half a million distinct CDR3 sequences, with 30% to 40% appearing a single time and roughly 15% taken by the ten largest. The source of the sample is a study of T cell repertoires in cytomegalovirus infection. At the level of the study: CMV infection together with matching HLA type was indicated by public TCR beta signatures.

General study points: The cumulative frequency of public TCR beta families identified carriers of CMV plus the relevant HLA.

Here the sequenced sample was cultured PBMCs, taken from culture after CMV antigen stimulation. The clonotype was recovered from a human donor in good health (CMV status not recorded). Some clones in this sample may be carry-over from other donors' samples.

The CDR3 DNA sequence: TGTGCCAGCAGCTTAGAGCGGTGGGGACTAGTGGGCCCGAGCTCCTACAATGAGCAGTTCTTC. Encoded protein: CASSLERWGLVGPSSYNEQFF. The chain joins TRBV11-3 to TRBJ2-1; 8 nucleotides line up with TRBD2. The CDR3 is 21 amino acids. After removal of 0 bases from V and 0 bases from J, the junction contained 16 bases not matched to a gene. CDR1 is SGHNT, CDR2 YENEEA, per germline.